These 22 T cell receptor beta chains were sequenced from one sample in a study of cytomegalovirus exposure and HLA in healthy donors (dated by TCRdb to 2017 to 2019). Library preparation employed the immunoSEQ multiplex PCR assay. For the multiplex PCR, a mixture combining 60 forward primers for TCR Vbeta segments and 13 reverse primers for TCR Jbeta segments was used. TCRdb's version of the immuneACCESS table is confined to in-frame rearrangements and falls short of the full clone set. An unresolved V gene accounts for under half of the shortfall where checked; the remainder is of unknown origin. In all, the sample holds 100,000 or so clones, and around 68% of those were seen once. The ten largest clones represent roughly 2.5% of the sample. Sequencing was carried out using PBMCs. The receptors originated from a man aged 50 to 59 in good health and CMV-seronegative.

This chain connects TRBV28 to TRBJ1-5; 9 bases align to TRBD1. Per germline, CDR1 MDHEN and CDR2 SYDVKM. J lost 4 bases, V lost 2 bases, and 6 bases had no gene match. The CDR3 sequence is 16 residues long. The CDR3 bases are TGTGCCAGCAGTTTAGGGACAGGGAGGGGAAATCAGCCCCAGCATTTT. It encodes CASSLGTGRGNQPQHF.

Only one count was recorded for this clone. J is TRBJ2-7 and V is TRBV10-2, with 9 positions matching TRBD2. From germline, CDR1 is WSHSY and CDR2 SAAADI. J lost 3 bases, V lost 2 bases, and 2 bases had no gene match. The CDR3 is 14 residues long. The CDR3 DNA follows: TGCGCCAGCAGTGAGACTAGCGGGTACTACGAGCAGTACTTC. Amino acids: CASSETSGYYEQYF.

V is TRBV10-3 and J is TRBJ1-5, with TRBD1 matching over 8 bases. This CDR3 is 16 amino acids long. V lost 10 bases, J lost 1 base, and 12 bases stayed unmatched. The germline CDR1 and CDR2 sequences are ENHRY and SYGVKD. CDR3 nucleotides: TGTGCCAAACGATTTACCGACAGGGGCAGCAATCAGCCCCAGCATTTT. This encodes CAKRFTDRGSNQPQHF.

This clone was counted only a few times. J is TRBJ2-1 and V is TRBV5-1; possibly TRBD2 for D (6 bases). The CDR3 contains 17 residues. Germline values: CDR1 SGHRS, CDR2 YFSETQ. The ends were cut back, 3 bases at V and 4 bases at J, with 20 bases in the middle. The CDR3 is CASSSGDTSSFYNEQFF. CDR3 nucleotide sequence: TGCGCCAGCAGCTCGGGGGATACTAGCTCCTTTTACAATGAGCAGTTCTTC.

The CDR3: CASSLSGTVLSHHYGYTF. Written as DNA, the CDR3 is TGCGCCAGCAGCTTATCCGGGACAGTACTTTCCCACCACTATGGCTACACCTTC. The chain is built from TRBV5-1 and TRBJ1-2; 7 nucleotides agree with TRBD1. Germline assignment: CDR1 SGHRS and CDR2 YFSETQ. With 2 bases clipped from V and 3 bases from J, the junction kept 16 bases outside the gene matches. The CDR3 runs to 18 residues.

The chain carries TRBV18 and TRBJ1-5; tentatively, D is TRBD1 (5 bases). This CDR3 is built from 18 residues. V lost 0 bases and J 2 bases, leaving 17 bases between the germline ends. Germline lookup yields CDR1 KGHSH and CDR2 LQKENI. CDR3 bases: TGTGCCAGCTCACCACCTCTTAAGGGGCCTAGGGGCAATCAGCCCCAGCATTTT. Translated, it gives CASSPPLKGPRGNQPQHF.

The rearrangement joins TRBV9 to TRBJ2-3; the D is unclear. The ends were cut back, 4 bases at V and 3 bases at J, with 12 bases in the middle. Germline CDR1 and CDR2: SGDLS and YYNGEE. The CDR3 totals 14 residues. CDR3 amino acids: CASSSREKTDTQYF. Here the CDR3 DNA reads TGTGCCAGCAGCTCCCGTGAGAAAACAGATACGCAGTATTTT.

This clone was counted a single time. The chain couples TRBV6-6 to TRBJ1-1; 7 bases are a match to TRBD1. V gave up 3 bases and J gave up 5 bases; unmatched junction bases: 9. This CDR3 has 15 amino acids. CDR1 and CDR2 from the germline V gene are MNHNY and SVGAGI (reference sequence). CDR3 sequence reads: CASSYSPDRVTEAFF. The CDR3 nucleotides read TGTGCCAGCAGTTATTCCCCCGACAGGGTAACTGAAGCTTTCTTT.

The CDR3 reads CASSLMIGQGTYGYTF. The CDR3 DNA reads as TGTGCCAGCAGTCTTATGATCGGACAGGGGACTTATGGCTACACCTTC. V is TRBV7-8 and J is TRBJ1-2; 9 bases fit TRBD1. Germline values: CDR1 SGHVS, CDR2 FQNEAQ. J gave up 5 bases and V 6 bases, and 13 bases lay outside the gene matches. CDR3 size: 16 residues.

This clone was picked up a small number of times. This CDR3 is also generated by other DNA sequences in the sample. The V call is TRBV18, the J call TRBJ2-7; D ambiguous. Germline CDR1 is KGHSH and CDR2 is LQKENI. The CDR3 contains 13 residues. V lost 3 bases and J 2 bases, leaving 8 bases between the germline ends. CDR3 nucleotide sequence: TGTGCCAGCTCACCCGGCGGAACCTACGAGCAGTACTTC. Translated, it gives CASSPGGTYEQYF.

The chain combines TRBV10-3 with TRBJ2-5; 7 bases are a match to TRBD1. The CDR3 runs to 14 residues. The V gene's germline CDR1 is ENHRY and CDR2 SYGVKD. Trimming at V came to 7 bases and at J to 5 bases, leaving 10 bases not matched to a gene. CDR3 residues: CAITSGQKRETQYF. For the CDR3, the DNA is TGTGCCATCACTTCGGGACAGAAGAGGGAGACCCAGTACTTC.

In its sample, this clone was seen a few times. The rearrangement uses TRBV28 and TRBJ1-1, with 10 bases aligning to TRBD1. V gave up 3 bases and J gave up 6 bases; unmatched junction bases: 7. From germline, CDR1 is MDHEN and CDR2 SYDVKM. The CDR3 runs 15 residues. Here the CDR3 reads CASSLYWDRGAEAFF. CDR3 bases: TGTGCCAGCAGTTTGTATTGGGACAGGGGCGCTGAAGCTTTCTTT.

The chain links TRBV27 to TRBJ1-2, with a tentative D call TRBD1 (6 bases). This CDR3 has 14 amino acids. The germline CDR1 and CDR2 sequences are MNHEY and SMNVEV (reference sequence). V lost 5 bases and J 4 bases, leaving 14 bases between the germline ends. CDR3 DNA sequence: TGTGCCAGCAGTGACACAGGGAGGGGCTATGGCTACACCTTC. The encoded protein is CASSDTGRGYGYTF.

The genes are TRBV7-9 and TRBJ1-1; TRBD1 aligns across 7 bases. The CDR3 loop spans 13 amino acids. Germline V gives CDR1 SEHNR, CDR2 FQNEAQ (reference sequence). V trimming: 8 bases; J trimming: 1 base; junction bases outside the gene matches: 4. CDR3 nucleotide sequence: TGTGCCAGCCTCGGACAGGCGAACACTGAAGCTTTCTTT. Its protein is CASLGQANTEAFF.

About this clone itself: One junction end disagrees with the germline gene, perhaps due to a read error. The chain couples TRBV19 to TRBJ1-2, with 9 bases aligning to TRBD1. Germline V gives CDR1 LNHDA, CDR2 SQIVND (reference sequence). CDR3 size: 15 residues. The CDR3 DNA reads TGTGCCAGTAGCTCAGGACAGGGGCGACACTATGGCCACACCTTC. This codes for CASSSGQGRHYGHTF.

The gene calls are TRBV19 and TRBJ2-7, with TRBD1 matching 8 bases. Unmatched junction bases numbered 9, after V lost 7 bases and J lost 7 bases. CDR1 is LNHDA, CDR2 SQIVND, per germline (reference sequence). This CDR3 has 13 amino acids. CDR3 nucleotide sequence: TGTGCCAGTAAAGCCAGGACAGGGTGGGAGCAGTACTTC. This sequence encodes CASKARTGWEQYF.

The CDR3 loop is CAWSATGFEQYF. CDR3 sequence (DNA): TGTGCCTGGAGTGCTACAGGGTTCGAGCAGTACTTC. J is TRBJ2-7 and V is TRBV30; TRBD1 might be the D (6 bases). The CDR3 has 12 residues. Germline assignment: CDR1 GTSNPN and CDR2 SVGIG (reference sequence). Trimming took off 1 base at V and 6 bases at J, with 10 bases between the two ends. Variable domain in full (rest from reference TRBV30 and TRBJ2-7): SQTIHQWPATLVQPVGSPLSLECTVEGTSNPNLYWYRQAAGRGLQLLFYSVGIGQISSEVPQNLSASRPQDRQFILSSKKLLLSDSGFYLCAWSATGFEQYFGPGTRLTVT.

The J gene is TRBJ2-5, the V gene TRBV6-6; D remains unclear. V shed 5 bases and J shed 5 bases, with 9 bases lying between them. The germline gives CDR1 MNHNY, CDR2 SVGAGI (reference sequence). The CDR3 spans 12 residues. In DNA form, the CDR3 reads TGTGCCAGCAGTCCATCCGGGGAGACCCAGTACTTC. Its translation: CASSPSGETQYF.

This clone came up a few times. The chain couples TRBV6-1 to TRBJ2-1; D perhaps matches TRBD2 (5 bases). V was clipped by 2 bases and J by 11 bases, with 19 bases between them. Looked up from germline, CDR1 is MNHNS and CDR2 is SASEGT. CDR3 length equals 15 residues. CDR3 region: CASSEWEMGATQQFF. DNA for the CDR3: TGTGCCAGCAGTGAATGGGAGATGGGAGCAACCCAGCAGTTCTTC.

The CDR3: CASSGGQGAYEQYF. CDR3 in DNA: TGCGCCAGCAGCGGGGGACAGGGGGCCTACGAGCAGTACTTC. V is TRBV5-1 and J is TRBJ2-7; 11 bases line up with TRBD1. CDR1 is SGHRS and CDR2 is YFSETQ in the germline V gene. The CDR3 is 14 amino acids. V lost 4 bases, J lost 2 bases, and 2 bases stayed unmatched.

J is TRBJ1-1 and V is TRBV28, with 10 bases that match TRBD1. There are 15 residues in the CDR3. The ends lost 2 bases at V and 1 base at J; junction bases unmatched: 1. Germline V lookup: CDR1 MDHEN, CDR2 SYDVKM. CDR3 residues: CASSLGDRGNTEAFF. CDR3 sequence (DNA): TGTGCCAGCAGTTTAGGGGACAGGGGGAACACTGAAGCTTTCTTT.

The gene calls are TRBV5-1 and TRBJ2-1; 12 positions match TRBD2. CDR1 is SGHRS and CDR2 is YFSETQ in the germline V gene. Unmatched junction bases numbered 8, after V lost 4 bases and J lost 9 bases. This CDR3 comprises 15 residues. The chain's CDR3 is CASSQTSGSVSEQFF. CDR3 DNA: TGCGCCAGCAGCCAGACTAGCGGGAGCGTTAGTGAGCAGTTCTTC. The entire variable domain, with the rest obtained from reference TRBV5-1 and TRBJ2-1, is as follows: KAGVTQTPRYLIKTRGQQVTLSCSPISGHRSVSWYQQTPGQGLQFLFEYFSETQRNKGNFPGRFSGRQFSNSRSEMNVSTLELGDSALYLCASSQTSGSVSEQFFGPGTRLTVL.